This entry describes one TCR beta chain. Antigen: not known. Template material for amplifying TCR beta CDR3 regions consisted of RNA transcripts. During a first-round RT-PCR of the TCR CDR3, the HTBI primer set was used. TCRdb independently ran MiXCR on the multiplex PCR reads; one entry per CDR3 protein. The table has 660,000 or so distinct CDR3 sequences, less than 25% seen once; the top ten hold under 35%. The sample originates from a study of T cells in Graves' hyperthyroidism and ophthalmopathy. Pregnant or lactating patients were excluded, as were those with uncontrolled infection or other autoimmune disease. The study based diagnoses on clinical symptoms, serum thyroxine and TRAb, thyroid ultrasound and orbital computed tomography. The PBMCs were taken from around 9 ml of fresh peripheral blood. Germline lookup yields CDR1 SNHLY and CDR2 FYNNEI. This CDR3 is built from 15 residues. V was pared by 4 bases and J by 1 base, with 10 bases between.

Regarding the study as a whole: In the blood, most expanded thyroid clonotypes above 0.001 appeared as well.

This sequence joins TRBV2 and TRBJ2-2; D remains unclear. This TCR derives from a man under 40 with Graves' ophthalmopathy. The sample taken for sequencing was blood. This chain's CDR3 is CASSGDIRNTGELFF. Written as DNA, the CDR3 is TGTGCCAGCAGTGGTGACATTCGGAACACCGGGGAGCTGTTTTTT.